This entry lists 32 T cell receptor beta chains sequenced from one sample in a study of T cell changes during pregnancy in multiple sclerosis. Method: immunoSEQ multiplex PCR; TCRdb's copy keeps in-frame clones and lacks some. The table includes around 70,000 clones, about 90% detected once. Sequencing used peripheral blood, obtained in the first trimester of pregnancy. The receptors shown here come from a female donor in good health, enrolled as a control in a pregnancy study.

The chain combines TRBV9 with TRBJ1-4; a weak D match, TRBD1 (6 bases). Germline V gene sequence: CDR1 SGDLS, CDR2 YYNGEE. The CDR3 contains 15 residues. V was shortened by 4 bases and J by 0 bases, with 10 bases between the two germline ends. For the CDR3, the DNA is TGTGCCAGCAGCTATTCAGGGGCAACTAATGAAAAACTGTTTTTT. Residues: CASSYSGATNEKLFF.

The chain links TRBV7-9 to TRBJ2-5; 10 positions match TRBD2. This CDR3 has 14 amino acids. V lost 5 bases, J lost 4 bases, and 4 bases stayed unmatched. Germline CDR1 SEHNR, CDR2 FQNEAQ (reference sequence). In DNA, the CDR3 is TGTGCCAGCAGCGGACGACTAGCGGGAGAGACCCAGTACTTC. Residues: CASSGRLAGETQYF.

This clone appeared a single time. The CDR3 DNA reads as TGTGCCAGCAGTCGTGACCCGGGAGGAGGTGAAAAACTGTTTTTT. This sequence encodes CASSRDPGGGEKLFF. The chain joins TRBV7-2 to TRBJ1-4; D gene ambiguous. Germline V gene sequence: CDR1 SGHTA, CDR2 FQGNSA. The CDR3 covers 15 residues. V was trimmed by 6 bases and J by 7 bases, leaving 18 bases between them.

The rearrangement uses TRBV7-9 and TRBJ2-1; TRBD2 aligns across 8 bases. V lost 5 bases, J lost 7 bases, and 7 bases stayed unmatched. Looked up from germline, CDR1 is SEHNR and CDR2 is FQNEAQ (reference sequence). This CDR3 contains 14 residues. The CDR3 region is CASSLSGSLNEQFF. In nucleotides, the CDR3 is TGTGCCAGCAGCCTCAGCGGGAGTCTTAATGAGCAGTTCTTC.

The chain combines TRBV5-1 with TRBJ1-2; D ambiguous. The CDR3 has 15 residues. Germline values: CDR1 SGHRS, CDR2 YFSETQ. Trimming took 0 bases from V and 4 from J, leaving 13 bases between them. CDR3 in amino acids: CASSLGGGSGYGYTF. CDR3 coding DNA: TGCGCCAGCAGCTTGGGCGGAGGGAGTGGCTATGGCTACACCTTC. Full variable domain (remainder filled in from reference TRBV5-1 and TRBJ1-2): KAGVTQTPRYLIKTRGQQVTLSCSPISGHRSVSWYQQTPGQGLQFLFEYFSETQRNKGNFPGRFSGRQFSNSRSEMNVSTLELGDSALYLCASSLGGGSGYGYTFGSGTRLTVV.

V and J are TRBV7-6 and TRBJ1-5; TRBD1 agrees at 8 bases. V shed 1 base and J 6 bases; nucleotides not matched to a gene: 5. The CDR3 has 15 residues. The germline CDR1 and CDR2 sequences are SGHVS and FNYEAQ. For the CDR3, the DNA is TGTGCCAGCAGCTTAGATCCAGGGGGCAGTCAGCCCCAGCATTTT. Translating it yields CASSLDPGGSQPQHF. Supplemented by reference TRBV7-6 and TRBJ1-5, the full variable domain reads GAGVSQSPRYKVTKRGQDVALRCDPISGHVSLYWYRQALGQGPEFLTYFNYEAQQDKSGLPNDRFSAERPEGSISTLTIQRTEQRDSAMYRCASSLDPGGSQPQHFGDGTRLSIL.

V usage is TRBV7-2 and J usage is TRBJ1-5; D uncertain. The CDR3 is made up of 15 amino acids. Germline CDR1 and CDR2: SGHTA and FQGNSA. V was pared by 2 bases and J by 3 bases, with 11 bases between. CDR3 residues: CASSLYNSDNQPQHF. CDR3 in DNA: TGTGCCAGCAGCTTATATAACAGTGACAATCAGCCCCAGCATTTT.

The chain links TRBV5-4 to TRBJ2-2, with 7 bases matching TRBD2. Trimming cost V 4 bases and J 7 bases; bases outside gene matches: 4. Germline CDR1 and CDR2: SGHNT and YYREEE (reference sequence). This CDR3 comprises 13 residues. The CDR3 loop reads CASSPRTSGELFF. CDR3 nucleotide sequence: TGTGCCAGCAGCCCGCGGACTAGCGGGGAGCTGTTTTTT. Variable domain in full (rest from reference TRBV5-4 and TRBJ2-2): ETGVTQSPTHLIKTRGQQVTLRCSSQSGHNTVSWYQQALGQGPQFIFQYYREEENGRGNFPPRFSGLQFPNYSSELNVNALELDDSALYLCASSPRTSGELFFGEGSRLTVL.

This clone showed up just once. The CDR3 spells CASSFPWTGRSYNEQFF. The CDR3, as DNA: TGTGCCAGCAGCTTCCCCTGGACAGGGCGATCCTACAATGAGCAGTTCTTC. The V and J genes are TRBV7-9 and TRBJ2-1; 8 bases align to TRBD1. This CDR3 has 17 amino acids. Germline-derived CDR1 and CDR2 are SEHNR and FQNEAQ (reference sequence). V was pared by 3 bases and J by 1 base, with 8 bases of the junction left unmatched.

The CDR3 sequence is CASSRRGPDTQYF. The CDR3 region has the DNA TGTGCCAGTAGTAGGAGGGGCCCAGATACGCAGTATTTT. V gene TRBV19 combines with J gene TRBJ2-3; tentative D call: TRBD2 (6 bases). CDR1 is LNHDA and CDR2 is SQIVND in the germline V gene (reference sequence). The CDR3 is made up of 13 amino acids. V was trimmed by 4 bases and J by 4 bases, leaving 9 bases between them. Combining the CDR3 with reference TRBV19 and TRBJ2-3 gives the whole variable domain DGGITQSPKYLFRKEGQNVTLSCEQNLNHDAMYWYRQDPGQGLRLIYYSQIVNDFQKGDIAEGYSVSREKKESFPLTVTSAQKNPTAFYLCASSRRGPDTQYFGPGTRLTVL.

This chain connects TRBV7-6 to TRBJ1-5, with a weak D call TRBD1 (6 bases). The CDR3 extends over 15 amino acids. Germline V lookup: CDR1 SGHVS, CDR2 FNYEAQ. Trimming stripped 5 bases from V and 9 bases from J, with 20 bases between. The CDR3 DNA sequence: TGTGCCAGCAGCCCCCACAGGGAAGGGATCCTGCCCCAGCATTTT. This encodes CASSPHREGILPQHF.

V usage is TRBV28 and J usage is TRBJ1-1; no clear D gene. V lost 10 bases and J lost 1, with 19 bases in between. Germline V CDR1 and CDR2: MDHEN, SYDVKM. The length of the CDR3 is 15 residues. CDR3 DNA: TGTGCCACCGGGGAGAGGCGGGGAAAGAACACTGAAGCTTTCTTT. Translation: CATGERRGKNTEAFF.

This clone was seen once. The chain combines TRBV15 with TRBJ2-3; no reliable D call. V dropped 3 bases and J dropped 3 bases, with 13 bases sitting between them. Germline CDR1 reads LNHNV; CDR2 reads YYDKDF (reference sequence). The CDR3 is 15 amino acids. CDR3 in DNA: TGTGCCACCAGCAGGGAGTCCGTAGGAACAGATACGCAGTATTTT. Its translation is CATSRESVGTDTQYF.

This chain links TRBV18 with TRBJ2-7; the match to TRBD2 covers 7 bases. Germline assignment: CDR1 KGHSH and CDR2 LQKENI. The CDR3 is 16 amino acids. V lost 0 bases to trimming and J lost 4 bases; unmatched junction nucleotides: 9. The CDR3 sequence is CASSPPGTTVLYEQYF. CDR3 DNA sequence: TGTGCCAGCTCACCACCAGGGACTACAGTTTTATACGAGCAGTACTTC.

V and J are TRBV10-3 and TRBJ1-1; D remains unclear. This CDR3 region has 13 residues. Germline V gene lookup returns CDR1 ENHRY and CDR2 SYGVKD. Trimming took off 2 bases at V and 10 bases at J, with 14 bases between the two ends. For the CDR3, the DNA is TGTGCCATCAGTGAGGAGGCATCGGTTGGAGCTTTCTTT. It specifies CAISEEASVGAFF.

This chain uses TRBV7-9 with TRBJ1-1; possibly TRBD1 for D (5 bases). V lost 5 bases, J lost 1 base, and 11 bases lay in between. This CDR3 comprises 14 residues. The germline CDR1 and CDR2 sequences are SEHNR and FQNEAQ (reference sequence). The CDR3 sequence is CASSPRGQNTEAFF. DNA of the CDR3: TGTGCCAGCAGCCCGCGGGGCCAGAACACTGAAGCTTTCTTT. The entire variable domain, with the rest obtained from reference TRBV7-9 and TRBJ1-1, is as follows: DTGVSQNPRHKITKRGQNVTFRCDPISEHNRLYWYRQTLGQGPEFLTYFQNEAQLEKSRLLSDRFSAERPKGSFSTLEIQRTEQGDSAMYLCASSPRGQNTEAFFGQGTRLTVV.

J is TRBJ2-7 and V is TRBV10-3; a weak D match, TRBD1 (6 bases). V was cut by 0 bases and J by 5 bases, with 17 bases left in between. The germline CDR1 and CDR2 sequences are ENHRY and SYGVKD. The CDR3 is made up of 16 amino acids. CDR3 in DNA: TGTGCCATCAGTGAGTCGTCCTGGACAGAGTTCAACGAGCAGTACTTC. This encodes CAISESSWTEFNEQYF.

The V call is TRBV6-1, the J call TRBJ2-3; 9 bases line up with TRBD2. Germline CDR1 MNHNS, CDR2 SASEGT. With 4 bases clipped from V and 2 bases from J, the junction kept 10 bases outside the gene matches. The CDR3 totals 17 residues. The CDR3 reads CASSGGSGSPSTDTQYF. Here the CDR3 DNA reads TGTGCCAGCAGTGGGGGTAGCGGGAGTCCATCCACAGATACGCAGTATTTT.

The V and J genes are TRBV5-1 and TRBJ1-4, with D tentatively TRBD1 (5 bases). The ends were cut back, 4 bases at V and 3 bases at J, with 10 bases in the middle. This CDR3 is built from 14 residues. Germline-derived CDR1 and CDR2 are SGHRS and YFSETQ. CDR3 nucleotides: TGCGCCAGCAGCCCGGGGGGGGCTAATGAAAAACTGTTTTTT. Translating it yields CASSPGGANEKLFF.

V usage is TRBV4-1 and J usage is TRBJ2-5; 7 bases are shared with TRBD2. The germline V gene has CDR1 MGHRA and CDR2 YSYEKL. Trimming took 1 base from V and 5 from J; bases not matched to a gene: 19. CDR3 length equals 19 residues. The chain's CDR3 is CASSQGVRFIVREWETQYF. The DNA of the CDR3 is TGCGCCAGCAGCCAAGGGGTTAGGTTCATTGTGCGGGAGTGGGAGACCCAGTACTTC.

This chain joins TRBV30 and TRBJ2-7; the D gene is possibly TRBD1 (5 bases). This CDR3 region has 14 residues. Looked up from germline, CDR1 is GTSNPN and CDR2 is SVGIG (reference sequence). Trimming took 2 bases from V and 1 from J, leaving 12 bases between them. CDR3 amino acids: CAWSPYRFSYEQYF. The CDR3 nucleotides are TGTGCCTGGAGTCCCTACAGGTTTTCCTACGAGCAGTACTTC. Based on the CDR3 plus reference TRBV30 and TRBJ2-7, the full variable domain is SQTIHQWPATLVQPVGSPLSLECTVEGTSNPNLYWYRQAAGRGLQLLFYSVGIGQISSEVPQNLSASRPQDRQFILSSKKLLLSDSGFYLCAWSPYRFSYEQYFGPGTRLTVT.

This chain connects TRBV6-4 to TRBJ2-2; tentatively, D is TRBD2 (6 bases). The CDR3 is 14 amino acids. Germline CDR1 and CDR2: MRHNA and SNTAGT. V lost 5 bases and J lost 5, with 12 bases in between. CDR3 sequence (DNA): TGTGCCAGCAGTTCTAGCGCTAGTACCGGGGAGCTGTTTTTT. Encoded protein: CASSSSASTGELFF.

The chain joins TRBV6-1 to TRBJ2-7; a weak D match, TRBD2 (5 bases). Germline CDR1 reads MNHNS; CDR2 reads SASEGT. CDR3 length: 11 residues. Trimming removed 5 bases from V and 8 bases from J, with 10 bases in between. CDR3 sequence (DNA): TGTGCCAGCAGTTACGCCGGGAAGCAGTACTTC. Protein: CASSYAGKQYF.

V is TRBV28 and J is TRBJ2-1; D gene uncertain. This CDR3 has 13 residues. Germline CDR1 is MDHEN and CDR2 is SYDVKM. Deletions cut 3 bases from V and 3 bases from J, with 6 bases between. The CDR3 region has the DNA TGTGCCAGCAGTTTCCCAGGCTACAATGAGCAGTTCTTC. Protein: CASSFPGYNEQFF.

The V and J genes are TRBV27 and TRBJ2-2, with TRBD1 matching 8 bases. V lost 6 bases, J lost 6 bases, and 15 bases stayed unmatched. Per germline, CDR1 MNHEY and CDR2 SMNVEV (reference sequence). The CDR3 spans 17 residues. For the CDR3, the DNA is TGTGCCAGCAGCCCCGAGGAGGACAGGGTATTATCCGGGGAGCTGTTTTTT. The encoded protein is CASSPEEDRVLSGELFF.

The CDR3 loop reads CASSPGGSGMENIQYF. In DNA, the CDR3 is TGTGCCAGCAGCCCGGGGGGGTCGGGGATGGAAAACATTCAGTACTTC. This rearrangement joins TRBV5-4 to TRBJ2-4; 8 nucleotides agree with TRBD2. Germline V gene data show CDR1 as SGHNT and CDR2 as YYREEE (reference sequence). V shed 4 bases, J shed 5 bases, and the junction held 11 bases outside the gene matches. CDR3 length equals 16 residues.

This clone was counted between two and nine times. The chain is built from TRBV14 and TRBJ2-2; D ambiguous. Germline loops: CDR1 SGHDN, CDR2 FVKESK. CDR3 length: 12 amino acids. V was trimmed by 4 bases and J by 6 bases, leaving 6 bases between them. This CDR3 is CASSPLSGELFF. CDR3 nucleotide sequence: TGTGCCAGCAGCCCCCTATCCGGGGAGCTGTTTTTT.

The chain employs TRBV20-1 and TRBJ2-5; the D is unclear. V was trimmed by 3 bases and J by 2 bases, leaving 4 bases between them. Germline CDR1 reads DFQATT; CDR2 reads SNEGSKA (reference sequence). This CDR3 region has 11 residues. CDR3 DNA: TGCAGTGCTAGCCCACAAGAGACCCAGTACTTC. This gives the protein CSASPQETQYF.

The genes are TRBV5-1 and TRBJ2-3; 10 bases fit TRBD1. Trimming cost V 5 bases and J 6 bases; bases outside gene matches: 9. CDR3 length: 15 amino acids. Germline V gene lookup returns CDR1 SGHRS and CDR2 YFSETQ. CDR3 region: CASSRGDRGGDTQYF. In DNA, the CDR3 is TGCGCCAGCAGTCGCGGGGACAGGGGTGGGGATACGCAGTATTTT.

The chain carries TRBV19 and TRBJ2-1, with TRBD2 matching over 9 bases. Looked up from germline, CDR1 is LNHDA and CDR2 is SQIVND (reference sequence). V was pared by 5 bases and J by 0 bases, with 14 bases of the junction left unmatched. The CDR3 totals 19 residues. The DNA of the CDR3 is TGTGCCAGTAGTCGGAGCGGGAGGCAGAGGACCTACTCCTACAATGAGCAGTTCTTC. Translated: CASSRSGRQRTYSYNEQFF.

This CDR3 reads CASSKQARGYEQYF. The CDR3 DNA reads as TGTGCCAGCAGCAAACAGGCGCGGGGCTACGAGCAGTACTTC. The chain employs TRBV28 and TRBJ2-7, with D possibly being TRBD2 (6 bases). Germline V gene sequence: CDR1 MDHEN, CDR2 SYDVKM. V lost 6 bases and J 3 bases, leaving 15 bases between the germline ends. The CDR3 has 14 residues.

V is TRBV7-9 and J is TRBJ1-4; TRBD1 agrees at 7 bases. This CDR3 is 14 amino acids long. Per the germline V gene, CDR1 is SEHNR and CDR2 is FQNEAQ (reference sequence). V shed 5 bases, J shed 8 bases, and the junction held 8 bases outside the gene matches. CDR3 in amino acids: CASSTNRGEEKLFF. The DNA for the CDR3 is TGTGCCAGCAGCACCAACAGGGGAGAAGAAAAACTGTTTTTT.